This T cell receptor beta chain was recorded in a study of CD8 T cells in Susac syndrome. The CDR3 covers 15 residues. Trimming cost V 3 bases and J 12 bases, with 20 bases left between them. Germline CDR1 MNHEY, CDR2 SVGEGT. The RNA, about 0.5 to 1 ug, was put through reverse transcription using random hexamers. TCR beta CDR3 was amplified by immunoSEQ covering 54 Vbeta and 13 Jbeta. Using its own MiXCR run on the immunoSEQ multiplex PCR reads, TCRdb lists one record per CDR3 protein. The sample has approximately 180,000 distinct CDR3 sequences, 91% seen once. V usage is TRBV6-2 or TRBV6-3 and J usage is TRBJ2-2; D is perhaps TRBD1 or TRBD2 (5 bases each). Sequenced material: CD4+ T cells from PBMCs. This receptor was identified in a human donor with Susac syndrome. The CDR3: CASSYDRGPRSQLFF. CDR3 in DNA: TGTGCCAGCAGTTATGATAGGGGACCCCGTTCACAGCTGTTTTTT.